Many counts were recorded for the clone carrying this T cell receptor beta chain. Antigen: not known. This beta chain is a stray read from a library made for alpha chains; its abundance is not meaningful. Every TCR cDNA molecule carried a tag that served as a unique molecular identifier. MiXCR, applied by TCRdb to the 5' RACE reads, yields one record per CDR3 protein. The sample lists around 11,000 distinct CDR3 sequences, around 6.5% occurring once. The CDR3 contains 14 residues. The germline V gene encodes CDR1 SEHNR and CDR2 FQNEAQ (reference sequence). V was cut by 3 bases and J by 3 bases, with 9 bases left in between. Time point described: sample taken at primary tumor resection. Sequencing was performed on whole RNA extracted from tumor and nontumor lung tissue, or from frozen PBMC, and the material was left unsorted. Samples were donated by 72 untreated early-stage non-small cell lung cancer patients.

This entry belongs to a study of spatial heterogeneity in lung cancer. Study background: In raw reads, more than 8.5 appearances on average were recorded for each unique TCR and UMI combination.

Study-wide points: Ubiquitous expanded tumor TCRs appeared in blood more at resection than follow-up.

The clonotype was recovered from a male donor with early-stage non-small cell lung cancer. Sequences were derived from PBMCs, sampled at surgery. This chain joins TRBV7-9 and TRBJ1-5; D call uncertain. The CDR3 spells CASSFLGDNQPQHF. The CDR3 coding sequence is TGTGCCAGCAGCTTTTTAGGCGACAATCAGCCCCAGCATTTT.